This is a list of T cell receptor beta chains from one sample in a study of blood T cell repertoires in COVID-19. Sequenced by immunoSEQ multiplex PCR; TCRdb stores in-frame clones only, minus some. The sample holds around 85,000 clones, around nine tenths seen once. The specimen was peripheral blood. These receptors all come from a man aged 55 to 70 with acute or convalescent COVID-19. CDR3s include the opening cysteine and the closing phenylalanine or tryptophan. The order of the fields is J gene, clone size, D gene, V gene, CDR3 protein, CDR3 DNA. A D gene is named only where the DNA matches it firmly. Clone size is shown for a subset of rows, as once, few, many or a class of expanded clone.

TRBJ1-6 NA NA TRBV11-2 CASSLEGVRPLHF TGTGCCAGCAGCTTAGAAGGGGTAAGGCCCCTCCACTTT
TRBJ1-5 NA NA TRBV5-4 CASSLDGGKPQHF TGTGCCAGCAGCTTGGATGGCGGGAAGCCCCAGCATTTT
TRBJ1-2 NA NA TRBV6-5 CASTTGGQPMYGYTF TGTGCCAGCACCACCGGGGGTCAACCTATGTATGGCTACACCTTC
TRBJ2-7 NA TRBD1 TRBV6-2/TRBV6-3 CASSPTGSEQYF TGTGCCAGCAGCCCGACAGGGAGCGAGCAGTACTTC
TRBJ2-4 NA NA TRBV4-3 CASSPDGTRVNIQYF TGCGCCAGCAGCCCGGATGGGACACGGGTCAACATTCAGTACTTC
TRBJ1-6 NA NA TRBV5-1 CASSLGTLRDSPLHF TGCGCCAGCAGCTTGGGGACACTAAGGGATTCACCCCTCCACTTT
TRBJ1-5 NA NA TRBV27 CASRSRRVATAQHF TGTGCCAGCAGAAGTCGCAGGGTAGCCACGGCCCAGCATTTT
TRBJ1-1 NA TRBD1 TRBV5-4 CASSLGGQANTEAFF TGTGCCAGCAGCTTGGGCGGACAGGCGAACACTGAAGCTTTCTTT
TRBJ1-2 NA NA TRBV30 CAWSVSVAYGYTF TGTGCCTGGAGTGTATCCGTAGCGTATGGCTACACCTTC
TRBJ1-4 NA NA TRBV19 CASSIVDSSNEKLFF TGTGCCAGTAGTATAGTCGACAGCTCTAATGAAAAACTGTTTTTT
TRBJ1-3 NA NA TRBV5-6 CASSILWGAGNTIYF TGTGCCAGCAGCATCCTTTGGGGAGCTGGAAACACCATATATTTT
TRBJ2-1 NA NA TRBV6-2/TRBV6-3 CASTPREMGKSYNEQFF TGTGCCAGCACCCCTCGGGAGATGGGAAAGTCCTACAATGAGCAGTTCTTC
TRBJ2-2 NA NA TRBV5-3 CARSLAGRPHANTGELFF TGTGCCAGAAGCTTGGCGGGGAGACCCCACGCGAACACCGGGGAGCTGTTTTTT
TRBJ2-7 medium-sized NA TRBV19 CASSARRDYLYEQYF TGTGCCAGTAGTGCGAGGAGGGATTACCTCTACGAGCAGTACTTC
TRBJ1-6 NA NA TRBV18 CASSPEAAAMGSPLHF TGTGCCAGCTCACCGGAGGCGGCAGCGATGGGTTCACCCCTCCACTTT
TRBJ1-1 NA NA TRBV30 CAWSSQLLNTEAFF TGTGCCTGGAGTTCCCAACTTCTGAACACTGAAGCTTTCTTT
TRBJ1-1 NA TRBD1 TRBV15 CATSSPGQGRVMNTEAFF TGTGCCACCAGCAGCCCGGGACAGGGAAGGGTGATGAACACTGAAGCTTTCTTT
TRBJ2-3 NA NA TRBV7-3 CASSTGLSTDTQYF TGTGCCAGCAGCACGGGACTTAGCACAGATACGCAGTATTTT
TRBJ1-1 NA NA TRBV2 CASRLIWPMNTEAFF TGTGCCAGCAGACTAATATGGCCCATGAACACTGAAGCTTTCTTT
TRBJ2-4 NA TRBD1 TRBV11-3 CASSLGQGHIQYF TGTGCCAGCAGCTTGGGACAGGGGCACATTCAGTACTTC
TRBJ2-1 NA NA TRBV4-3 CASSQETYRSAVEQFF TGCGCCAGCAGCCAAGAGACATACAGGTCTGCGGTTGAGCAGTTCTTC
TRBJ2-3 NA NA TRBV7-2 CASSLKGGREDTQYF TGTGCCAGCAGCTTAAAGGGGGGGCGGGAAGATACGCAGTATTTT
TRBJ2-5 NA TRBD2 TRBV18 CASSTSGGWETQYF TGTGCCAGCTCAACTAGCGGGGGCTGGGAGACCCAGTACTTC
TRBJ1-1 NA NA TRBV20-1 CSVIVGPEAFF TGCAGTGTAATAGTTGGGCCTGAAGCTTTCTTT
TRBJ2-1 NA NA TRBV9 CASSGRDSVINEQFF TGTGCCAGCAGCGGCCGGGACTCGGTAATCAATGAGCAGTTCTTC
TRBJ2-1 NA TRBD1 TRBV6-5 CASSSGTGASEQFF TGTGCCAGCAGTTCCGGGACAGGGGCCAGTGAGCAGTTCTTC
TRBJ1-1 NA TRBD1 TRBV5-5 CASSFGQANTEAFF TGTGCCAGCAGCTTTGGACAGGCGAACACTGAAGCTTTCTTT
TRBJ2-3 once TRBD2 TRBV7-6 CASRAGGPGDTQYF TGTGCCAGCAGAGCGGGGGGGCCGGGAGATACGCAGTATTTT
TRBJ1-2 NA NA TRBV19 CASSISVRASSVGYTF TGTGCCAGTAGTATATCGGTTCGCGCCTCCTCGGTCGGCTACACCTTC
TRBJ2-7 NA NA TRBV9 CASSVGEYEQYF TGTGCCAGCAGCGTAGGCGAGTACGAGCAGTACTTC
TRBJ1-1 once NA TRBV9 CASSTGQLTNTEAFF TGTGCCAGCAGCACCGGACAGTTAACTAACACTGAAGCTTTCTTT
TRBJ2-7 NA NA TRBV7-2 CASSLVPGYEQYF TGTGCCAGCAGCTTAGTACCGGGCTACGAGCAGTACTTC
TRBJ2-7 NA TRBD1 TRBV6-5 CASSSGQGGYEQYF TGTGCCAGCAGTTCCGGACAGGGGGGATACGAGCAGTACTTC
TRBJ2-7 NA TRBD2 TRBV27 CASTPWAGGSEQYF TGTGCCAGCACGCCCTGGGCGGGAGGGAGCGAGCAGTACTTC
TRBJ2-1 NA NA TRBV20-1 CSATGGGEQFF TGCAGTGCTACCGGAGGAGGTGAGCAGTTCTTC
TRBJ1-2 few NA TRBV7-8 CASSLGDTPHMSYTF TGTGCCAGCAGCTTAGGGGACACGCCACACATGAGCTACACCTTC
TRBJ1-1 NA TRBD1 TRBV19 CASSPLGQGAGSGQSEAFF TGTGCCAGTAGTCCCCTTGGACAGGGGGCGGGAAGTGGCCAGAGTGAAGCTTTCTTT
TRBJ1-2 NA NA TRBV5-1 CASSLAGYGYTF TGCGCCAGCAGCCTGGCCGGTTATGGCTACACCTTC
TRBJ2-7 NA NA TRBV15 CATSKELRGRASYEQYF TGTGCCACCAGCAAAGAGTTAAGGGGTCGTGCATCCTACGAGCAGTACTTC
TRBJ1-2 NA TRBD1 TRBV27 CASNPGTGVMGYTF TGTGCCAGCAACCCCGGGACAGGGGTAATGGGCTACACCTTC
TRBJ2-7 NA NA TRBV5-8 CASSLAGGSQYEQYF TGTGCCAGCAGCTTGGCCGGAGGATCCCAGTACGAGCAGTACTTC
TRBJ1-1 NA TRBD1 TRBV24-1 CATPRQGLGTEAFF TGTGCCACCCCAAGACAGGGGTTGGGCACTGAAGCTTTCTTT
TRBJ1-1 NA NA TRBV12-5 CASQNEWTVNTEAFF TGTGCTAGCCAAAACGAATGGACAGTGAACACTGAAGCTTTCTTT
TRBJ1-1 NA TRBD1 TRBV3-1/TRBV3-2 CASSQETGVTEAFF TGTGCCAGCAGCCAAGAGACAGGGGTCACTGAAGCTTTCTTT
TRBJ2-7 NA NA TRBV5-6 CASSFYSRWIYEQYF TGTGCCAGCAGCTTCTACAGCAGATGGATCTACGAGCAGTACTTC
TRBJ1-1 NA NA TRBV15 CATSRVTESEAFF TGTGCCACCAGCAGAGTGACAGAATCCGAAGCTTTCTTT
TRBJ2-3 NA NA TRBV6-6 CASSYGEIPSTDTQYF TGTGCCAGCAGTTACGGGGAGATTCCAAGCACAGATACGCAGTATTTT
TRBJ1-4 NA NA TRBV30 CAWGTGTEKLFF TGTGCCTGGGGCACAGGGACCGAAAAACTGTTTTTT
TRBJ1-6 NA TRBD1 TRBV9 CASSEGQGGSSPLHF TGTGCCAGCAGCGAGGGACAGGGCGGGAGTTCACCCCTCCACTTT
TRBJ1-5 NA NA TRBV2 CASSEASDQPQHF TGTGCCAGCAGTGAAGCTAGTGATCAGCCCCAGCATTTT
TRBJ1-2 NA NA TRBV7-2 CASSLDSSDYGYTF TGTGCCAGCAGCTTAGATTCCAGCGACTATGGCTACACCTTC
TRBJ2-2 NA TRBD1 TRBV30 CASGQGTNTGELFF TGTGCCAGCGGACAGGGAACGAACACCGGGGAGCTGTTTTTT
TRBJ2-5 few NA TRBV5-1 CASSTSGVSSETQYF TGCGCCAGCAGCACCAGCGGAGTTTCGTCAGAGACCCAGTACTTC